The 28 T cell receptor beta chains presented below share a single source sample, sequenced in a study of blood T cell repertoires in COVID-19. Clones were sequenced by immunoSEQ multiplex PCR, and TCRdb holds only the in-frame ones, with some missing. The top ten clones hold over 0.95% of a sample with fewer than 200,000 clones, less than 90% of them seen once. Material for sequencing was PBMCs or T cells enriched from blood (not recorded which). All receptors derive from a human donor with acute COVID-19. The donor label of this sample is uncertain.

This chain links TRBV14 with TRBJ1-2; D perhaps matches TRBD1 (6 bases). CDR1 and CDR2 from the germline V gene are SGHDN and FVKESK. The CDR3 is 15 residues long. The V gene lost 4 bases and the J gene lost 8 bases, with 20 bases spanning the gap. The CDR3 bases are TGTGCCAGCAGCCCCCTAAATATACAGGGTCGAGGCTACACCTTC. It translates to CASSPLNIQGRGYTF. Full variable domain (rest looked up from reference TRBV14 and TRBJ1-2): EAGVTQFPSHSVIEKGQTVTLRCDPISGHDNLYWYRRVMGKEIKFLLHFVKESKQDESGMPNNRFLAERTGGTYSTLKVQPAELEDSGVYFCASSPLNIQGRGYTFGSGTRLTVV.

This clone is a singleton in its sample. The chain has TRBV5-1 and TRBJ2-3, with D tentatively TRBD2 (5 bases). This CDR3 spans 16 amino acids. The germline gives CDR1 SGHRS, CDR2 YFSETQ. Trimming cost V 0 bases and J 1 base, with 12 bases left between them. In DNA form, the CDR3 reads TGCGCCAGCAGCTTGGACGGGGTTCGGGGCACAGATACGCAGTATTTT. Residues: CASSLDGVRGTDTQYF.

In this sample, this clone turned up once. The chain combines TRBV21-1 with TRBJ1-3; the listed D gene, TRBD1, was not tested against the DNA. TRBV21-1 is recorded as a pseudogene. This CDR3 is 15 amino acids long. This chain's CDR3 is CASSRVGGSGNTIYF. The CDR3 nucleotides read TGTGCCAGCAGCCGAGTAGGGGGCTCTGGAAACACCATATATTTT.

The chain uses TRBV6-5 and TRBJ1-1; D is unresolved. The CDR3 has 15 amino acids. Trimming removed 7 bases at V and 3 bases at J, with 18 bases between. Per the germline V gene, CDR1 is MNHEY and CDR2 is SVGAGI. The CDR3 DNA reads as TGTGCCAGCACAAGGTTTTTGGGCACTGACACTGAAGCTTTCTTT. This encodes CASTRFLGTDTEAFF.

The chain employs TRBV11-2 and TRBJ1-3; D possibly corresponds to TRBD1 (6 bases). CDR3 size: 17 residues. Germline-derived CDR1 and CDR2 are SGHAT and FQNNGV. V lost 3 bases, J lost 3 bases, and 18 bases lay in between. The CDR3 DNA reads TGTGCCAGCAGCTTGAACACACAGGGTCCTCATGGAAACACCATATATTTT. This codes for CASSLNTQGPHGNTIYF.

Written as DNA, the CDR3 is TGCAGCGCGACAGGGTCTCACGGGGAGCTGTTTTTT. This codes for CSATGSHGELFF. The chain carries TRBV29-1 and TRBJ2-2, with 7 bases matching TRBD1. The germline V gene encodes CDR1 SQVTM and CDR2 ANQGSEA. The CDR3 sequence is 12 residues long. V dropped 7 bases and J dropped 7; count of bases not matched to a gene: 6.

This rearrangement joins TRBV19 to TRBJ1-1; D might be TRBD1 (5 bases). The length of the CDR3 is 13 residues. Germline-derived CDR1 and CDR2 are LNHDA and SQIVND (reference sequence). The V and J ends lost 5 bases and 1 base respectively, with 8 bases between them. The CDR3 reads CASSWGGNTEAFF. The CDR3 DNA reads TGTGCCAGTAGTTGGGGCGGGAACACTGAAGCTTTCTTT.

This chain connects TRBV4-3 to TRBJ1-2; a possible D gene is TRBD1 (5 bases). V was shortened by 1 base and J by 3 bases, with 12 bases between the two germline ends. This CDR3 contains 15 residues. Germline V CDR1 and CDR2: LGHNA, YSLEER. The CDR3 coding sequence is TGCGCCAGCAGCCAAGGGGCGGGGGGAGACTATGGCTACACCTTC. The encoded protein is CASSQGAGGDYGYTF.

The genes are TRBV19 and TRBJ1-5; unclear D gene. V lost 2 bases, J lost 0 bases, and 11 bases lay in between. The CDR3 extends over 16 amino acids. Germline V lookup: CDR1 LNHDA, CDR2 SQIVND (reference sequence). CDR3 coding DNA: TGTGCCAGTAGTATAACCACTTTATATAGCAATCAGCCCCAGCATTTT. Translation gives CASSITTLYSNQPQHF.

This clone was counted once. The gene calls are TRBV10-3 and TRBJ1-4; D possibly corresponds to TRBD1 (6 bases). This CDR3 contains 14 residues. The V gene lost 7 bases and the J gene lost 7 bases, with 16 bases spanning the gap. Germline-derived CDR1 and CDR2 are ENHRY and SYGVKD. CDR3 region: CAINGGQRGEKLFF. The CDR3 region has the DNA TGTGCCATCAACGGGGGGCAAAGAGGTGAAAAACTGTTTTTT.

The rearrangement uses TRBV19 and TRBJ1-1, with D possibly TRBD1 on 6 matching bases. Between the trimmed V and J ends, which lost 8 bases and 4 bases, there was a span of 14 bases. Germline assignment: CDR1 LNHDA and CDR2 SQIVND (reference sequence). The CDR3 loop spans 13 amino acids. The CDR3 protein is CASAHRVSTEAFF. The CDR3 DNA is TGTGCCAGTGCTCACAGGGTGTCCACTGAAGCTTTCTTT.

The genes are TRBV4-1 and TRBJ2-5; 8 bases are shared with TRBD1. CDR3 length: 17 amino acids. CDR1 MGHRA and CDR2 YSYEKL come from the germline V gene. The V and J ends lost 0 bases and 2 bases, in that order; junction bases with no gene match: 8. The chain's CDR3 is CASSQDPAGGLQETQYF. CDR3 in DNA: TGCGCCAGCAGCCAAGATCCGGCAGGGGGCCTTCAAGAGACCCAGTACTTC.

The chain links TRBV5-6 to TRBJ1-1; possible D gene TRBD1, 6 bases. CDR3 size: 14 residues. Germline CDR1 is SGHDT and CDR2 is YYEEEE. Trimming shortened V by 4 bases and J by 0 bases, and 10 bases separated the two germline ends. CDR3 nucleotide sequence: TGTGCCAGCAGCCCAGGGGCAATGAACACTGAAGCTTTCTTT. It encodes CASSPGAMNTEAFF.

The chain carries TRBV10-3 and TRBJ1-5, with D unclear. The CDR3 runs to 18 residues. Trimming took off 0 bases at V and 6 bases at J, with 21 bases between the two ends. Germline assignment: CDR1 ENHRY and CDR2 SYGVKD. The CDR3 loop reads CAISESRGGGVASQPQHF. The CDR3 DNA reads TGTGCCATCAGTGAGTCTCGAGGAGGCGGAGTAGCAAGTCAGCCCCAGCATTTT.

This CDR3 reads CASSIGTGDGSTEAFF. Written as DNA, the CDR3 is TGTGCCAGTAGTATCGGGACAGGGGACGGGAGCACTGAAGCTTTCTTT. The V gene is TRBV19, the J gene TRBJ1-1; 10 bases agree with TRBD1. The ends lost 3 bases at V and 4 bases at J; junction bases unmatched: 8. CDR1 is LNHDA and CDR2 is SQIVND in the germline V gene (reference sequence). There are 16 residues in the CDR3.

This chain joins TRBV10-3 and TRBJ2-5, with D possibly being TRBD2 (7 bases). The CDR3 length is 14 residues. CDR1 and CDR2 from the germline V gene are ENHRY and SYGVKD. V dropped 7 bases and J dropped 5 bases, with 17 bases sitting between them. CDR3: CAINIGGGEETQYF. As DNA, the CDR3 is TGTGCCATCAATATAGGGGGGGGCGAGGAGACCCAGTACTTC.

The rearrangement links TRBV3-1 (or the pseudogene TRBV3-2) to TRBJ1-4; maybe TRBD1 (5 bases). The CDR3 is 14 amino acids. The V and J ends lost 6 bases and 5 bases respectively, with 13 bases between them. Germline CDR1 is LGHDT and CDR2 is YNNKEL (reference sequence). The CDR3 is CASSLDTGNEKLFF. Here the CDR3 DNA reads TGTGCCAGCAGTTTGGACACCGGGAATGAAAAACTGTTTTTT.

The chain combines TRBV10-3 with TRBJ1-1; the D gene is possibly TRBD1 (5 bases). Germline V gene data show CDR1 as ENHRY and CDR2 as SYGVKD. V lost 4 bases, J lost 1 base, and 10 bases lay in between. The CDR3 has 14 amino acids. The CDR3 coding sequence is TGTGCCATCAGTGGGGGGGTCTCGAACACTGAAGCTTTCTTT. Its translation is CAISGGVSNTEAFF.

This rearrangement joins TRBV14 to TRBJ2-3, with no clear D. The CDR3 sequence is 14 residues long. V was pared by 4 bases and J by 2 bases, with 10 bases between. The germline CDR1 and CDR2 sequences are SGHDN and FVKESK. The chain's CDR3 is CASSPISFTDTQYF. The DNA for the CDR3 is TGTGCCAGCAGCCCCATAAGCTTCACAGATACGCAGTATTTT.

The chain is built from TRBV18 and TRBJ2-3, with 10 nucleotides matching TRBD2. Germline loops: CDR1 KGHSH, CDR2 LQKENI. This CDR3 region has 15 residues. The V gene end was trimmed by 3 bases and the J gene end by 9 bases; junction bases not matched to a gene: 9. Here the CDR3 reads CASSPKSGGAKTQYF. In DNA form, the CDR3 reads TGTGCCAGCTCACCTAAAAGCGGGGGGGCGAAAACGCAGTATTTT.

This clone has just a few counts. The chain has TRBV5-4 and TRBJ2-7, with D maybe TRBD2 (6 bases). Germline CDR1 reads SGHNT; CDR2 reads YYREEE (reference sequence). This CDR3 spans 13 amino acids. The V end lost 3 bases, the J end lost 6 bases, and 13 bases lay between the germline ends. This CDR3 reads CASSSLPGSEQYF. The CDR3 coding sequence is TGTGCCAGCAGCTCTCTTCCCGGGAGCGAGCAGTACTTC.

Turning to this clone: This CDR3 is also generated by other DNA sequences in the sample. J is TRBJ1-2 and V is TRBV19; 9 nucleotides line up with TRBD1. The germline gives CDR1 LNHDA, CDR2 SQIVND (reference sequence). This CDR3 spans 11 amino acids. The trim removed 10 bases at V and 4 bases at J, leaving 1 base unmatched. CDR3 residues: CATGQGYGYTF. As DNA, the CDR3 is TGTGCCACGGGACAGGGCTATGGCTACACCTTC.

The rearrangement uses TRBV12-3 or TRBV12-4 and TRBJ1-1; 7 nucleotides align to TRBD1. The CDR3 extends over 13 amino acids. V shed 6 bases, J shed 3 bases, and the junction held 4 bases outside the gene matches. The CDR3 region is CASRSTGDTEAFF. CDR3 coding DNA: TGTGCCAGCAGGTCTACAGGGGACACTGAAGCTTTCTTT.

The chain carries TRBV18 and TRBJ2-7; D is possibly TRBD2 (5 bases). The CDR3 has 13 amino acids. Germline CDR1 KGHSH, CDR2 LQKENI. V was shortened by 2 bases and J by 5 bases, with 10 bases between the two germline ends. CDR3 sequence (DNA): TGTGCCAGCTCACCATACGACGGGGACGAGCAGTACTTC. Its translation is CASSPYDGDEQYF.

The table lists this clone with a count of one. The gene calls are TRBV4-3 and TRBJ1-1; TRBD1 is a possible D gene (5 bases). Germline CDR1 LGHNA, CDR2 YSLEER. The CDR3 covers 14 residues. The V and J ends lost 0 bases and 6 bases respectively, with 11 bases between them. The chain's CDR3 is CASSQDKGPSEAFF. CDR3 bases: TGCGCCAGCAGCCAAGATAAGGGGCCTTCTGAAGCTTTCTTT.

The CDR3, as DNA: TGTGCCTGGAGTGTACGCCCCCAACCGCGTTATAATTCACCCCTCCACTTT. This encodes CAWSVRPQPRYNSPLHF. The V and J genes are TRBV30 and TRBJ1-6, with D unclear. From germline, CDR1 is GTSNPN and CDR2 SVGIG (reference sequence). This CDR3 has 17 residues. V was pared by 0 bases and J by 4 bases, with 16 bases between.

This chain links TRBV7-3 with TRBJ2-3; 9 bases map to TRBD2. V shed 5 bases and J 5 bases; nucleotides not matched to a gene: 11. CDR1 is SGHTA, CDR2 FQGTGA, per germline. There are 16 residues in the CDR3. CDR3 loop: CASSLQPGLAEDTQYF. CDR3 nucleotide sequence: TGTGCCAGCAGCCTACAGCCGGGACTAGCAGAAGATACGCAGTATTTT.

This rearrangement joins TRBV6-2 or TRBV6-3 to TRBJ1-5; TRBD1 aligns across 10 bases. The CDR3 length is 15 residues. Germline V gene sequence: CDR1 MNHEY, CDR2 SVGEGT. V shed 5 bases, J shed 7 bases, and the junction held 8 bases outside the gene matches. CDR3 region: CASSTGTGAGQPQHF. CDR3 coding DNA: TGTGCCAGCAGTACGGGGACAGGGGCAGGGCAGCCCCAGCATTTT.